This TCR beta chain was captured in a study of T cell responses to AZD1222 COVID-19 vaccine. The CDR3 is made up of 12 amino acids. Deletions cut 7 bases from V and 8 bases from J, with 12 bases between. Per germline, CDR1 LNHDA and CDR2 SQIVND (reference sequence). Libraries were prepared by immunoSEQ multiplex PCR; TCRdb keeps only in-frame clonotypes and omits some of them. The sample holds roughly 180,000 clones, over 80% seen once. Points from the study as a whole: Donors, mostly white British, included more females; clonal diversity was possibly underestimated. Unmutated regions of variants are reportedly targeted by nearly half of spike-specific TCRs. Just five to seven AZD1222 recipients tested seropositive at baseline.

This clone has just one count. What it recognizes is unknown. This chain joins TRBV19 and TRBJ1-5; D is unresolved. This sequence was found in an adult in good health. Sequencing used peripheral blood, obtained on day 0 of MenACWY control vaccination. CDR3 DNA: TGTGCCAGTAAAAGGGAGGGCGAGCCCCAGCATTTT. Its protein product is CASKREGEPQHF.